These 13 T cell receptor beta chains were all obtained from the same sample, sequenced in a study of T cell repertoires in cytomegalovirus infection. A single record per CDR3 protein comes from TCRdb applying MiXCR to the reads. The sample records a few hundred thousand distinct CDR3 sequences, about 15% being singletons. The source material was CD8+ T cells from PBMCs. These receptors all come from a human donor in good health (CMV status not recorded). Some clones in this sample may be carry-over from other donors' samples.

There are a few counts of this clonotype. V gene TRBV29-1 combines with J gene TRBJ2-7; TRBD2 is a possible D gene (6 bases). The germline V gene has CDR1 SQVTM and CDR2 ANQGSEA. The CDR3 is made up of 11 amino acids. V was pared by 5 bases and J by 6 bases, with 11 bases between. CDR3 loop: CSVRLDVEQYF. The CDR3, as DNA: TGCAGCGTTCGACTAGATGTCGAGCAGTACTTC.

This rearrangement joins TRBV4-1 to TRBJ1-2, with TRBD1 identical over 11 bases. Trimming cost V 0 bases and J 5 bases; bases outside gene matches: 11. Germline CDR1 is MGHRA and CDR2 is YSYEKL. There are 18 residues in the CDR3. As DNA, the CDR3 is TGCGCCAGCAGCCAAGATCTTAGGGGACAGGGGGATCTATATGGCTACACCTTC. Translation gives CASSQDLRGQGDLYGYTF.

This clonotype was observed many times. The rearrangement links TRBV29-1 to TRBJ1-2; perhaps TRBD1 as D (6 bases). The CDR3 is 15 amino acids. CDR1 and CDR2 (germline): SQVTM, ANQGSEA. Trimming pared 4 bases from V and 2 bases from J, leaving 17 bases between. This chain's CDR3 is CSVGQTGQANYGYTF. CDR3 nucleotides: TGCAGCGTTGGCCAAACGGGACAAGCAAACTATGGCTACACCTTC.

This clonotype occurred many times. The genes are TRBV7-8 and TRBJ2-5, with D possibly matching TRBD1 (6 bases). Trimming removed 1 base from V and 2 bases from J, with 14 bases in between. The CDR3 is 16 residues long. Per germline, CDR1 SGHVS and CDR2 FQNEAQ. The CDR3 nucleotides are TGTGCCAGCAGCTTAGATATCCTGACAGGACAAGAGACCCAGTACTTC. Translation: CASSLDILTGQETQYF.

This chain uses TRBV27 with TRBJ2-7; 7 bases agree with TRBD1. The CDR3 contains 15 residues. The trim removed 6 bases at V and 6 bases at J, leaving 14 bases unmatched. Germline V gene lookup returns CDR1 MNHEY and CDR2 SMNVEV (reference sequence). CDR3 residues: CASSYVGGRASEQYF. The CDR3 DNA is TGTGCCAGCAGCTACGTAGGGGGCCGGGCCAGCGAGCAGTACTTC.

This clonotype was counted ten times or more. The chain joins TRBV7-9 to TRBJ1-6; 7 bases fit TRBD1. Germline V gene data show CDR1 as SEHNR and CDR2 as FQNEAQ (reference sequence). J was trimmed by 7 bases and V by 5 bases; bases with no gene match: 5. This CDR3 comprises 14 residues. The DNA for the CDR3 is TGTGCCAGCAGCCTCAGGGACAGCAATTCACCCCTCCACTTT. Encoded protein: CASSLRDSNSPLHF.

The chain uses TRBV4-3 and TRBJ2-1, with D perhaps assigned TRBD1 or TRBD2 (6 bases each). V shed 1 base and J shed 7 bases, with 14 bases lying between them. The CDR3 loop spans 15 amino acids. In germline, CDR1 is LGHNA, CDR2 YSLEER. CDR3 residues: CASSQVSQGGNEQFF. CDR3 nucleotide sequence: TGCGCCAGCAGCCAAGTGAGTCAAGGGGGGAATGAGCAGTTCTTC.

This clonotype has at least ten counts. The chain links TRBV12-5 to TRBJ1-2; D gene uncertain. This CDR3 region has 15 residues. The germline V gene encodes CDR1 LGHNT and CDR2 FRNRAP. Trimming removed 3 bases from V and 6 bases from J, with 17 bases in between. In DNA form, the CDR3 reads TGTGCTAGTGGTTTTGAGTCGGGCAGTCCGGATGGCTACACCTTC. Translated, it gives CASGFESGSPDGYTF.

Only a few counts were recorded for this clonotype. This rearrangement joins TRBV5-5 to TRBJ2-2; D unclear. The CDR3 sequence is 12 residues long. Looked up from germline, CDR1 is SGHKS and CDR2 is YYEKEE (reference sequence). Trimming stripped 4 bases from V and 4 bases from J, with 5 bases between. CDR3 residues: CASSHATGELFF. DNA for the CDR3: TGTGCCAGCAGCCATGCCACCGGGGAGCTGTTTTTT.

This clonotype has a count of ten or more. The chain carries TRBV7-6 and TRBJ2-2; 8 bases are a match to TRBD2. With V trimmed by 3 bases and J by 3 bases, 3 bases remained unmatched. This CDR3 has 15 amino acids. Per the germline V gene, CDR1 is SGHVS and CDR2 is FNYEAQ. The CDR3 nucleotides read TGTGCCAGCAGCTTTAGCGGGGTTGACACCGGGGAGCTGTTTTTT. It specifies CASSFSGVDTGELFF.

This clonotype was seen a few times. The genes are TRBV5-1 and TRBJ2-1; 9 nucleotides agree with TRBD2. The CDR3 is 14 amino acids. V was pared by 4 bases and J by 9 bases, with 8 bases of the junction left unmatched. Germline CDR1 SGHRS, CDR2 YFSETQ. CDR3 nucleotide sequence: TGCGCCAGCAGCGTAAGCGGGGGGTACGTTGAGCAGTTCTTC. Its protein product is CASSVSGGYVEQFF.

There are a few counts of this clonotype. This rearrangement joins TRBV5-1 to TRBJ2-3, with D tentatively TRBD1 (5 bases). V lost 5 bases and J lost 3, with 13 bases in between. CDR1 SGHRS and CDR2 YFSETQ come from the germline V gene. The CDR3 has 14 amino acids. The CDR3 loop is CASRTEDLTDTQYF. CDR3 bases: TGCGCCAGCAGGACAGAAGACTTAACAGATACGCAGTATTTT.

This clonotype was observed a few times. The DNA of the CDR3 is TGTGCCAGCAACCAACCGGGACAGGGTTCCGGCGGGGAGCTGTTTTTT. It yields the protein CASNQPGQGSGGELFF. This sequence joins TRBV2 and TRBJ2-2, with 9 bases fitting TRBD1. Germline assignment: CDR1 SNHLY and CDR2 FYNNEI. V lost 7 bases to trimming and J lost 7 bases; unmatched junction nucleotides: 13. This CDR3 contains 16 residues.